These 6 T cell receptor beta chains were sequenced from one sample in a study of T cell responses to AZD1222 COVID-19 vaccine. The data were produced by immunoSEQ multiplex PCR, yet TCRdb's version contains in-frame clones alone and is incomplete. The table lists under 200,000 clones, roughly 92% of them singletons. Sequencing was performed on peripheral blood, taken on day 0 of AZD1222 vaccination. All receptors come from an adult in good health.

The genes are TRBV6-6 and TRBJ2-1; 12 nucleotides line up with TRBD2. Germline CDR1 reads MNHNY; CDR2 reads SVGAGI (reference sequence). The CDR3 is 16 residues long. J was trimmed by 6 bases and V by 6 bases; bases with no gene match: 9. CDR3 residues: CASSPTLAGGSNEQFF. CDR3 DNA sequence: TGTGCCAGCAGCCCAACCCTAGCGGGGGGGAGCAATGAGCAGTTCTTC.

This sequence joins TRBV29-1 and TRBJ1-1, with unresolved D. The germline V and J ends were trimmed by 2 bases and 3 bases, with 4 bases remaining between them. CDR3 length: 11 amino acids. From germline, CDR1 is SQVTM and CDR2 ANQGSEA. CDR3 in DNA: TGCAGCGTTGAACGGTACACTGAAGCTTTCTTT. Translated, it gives CSVERYTEAFF.

V gene TRBV5-1 combines with J gene TRBJ1-6; D is unresolved. Between the trimmed V and J ends, which lost 6 bases and 6 bases, there was a span of 7 bases. The CDR3 consists of 12 residues. In germline, CDR1 is SGHRS, CDR2 YFSETQ. DNA of the CDR3: TGCGCCAGCACGTCGGGTAATTCACCCCTCCACTTT. Its translation: CASTSGNSPLHF.

J is TRBJ1-1 and V is TRBV6-2 or TRBV6-3, with 7 bases identical to TRBD1. Germline CDR1 MNHEY, CDR2 SVGEGT. There are 14 residues in the CDR3. Trimming at V came to 5 bases and at J to 1 base, leaving 4 bases not matched to a gene. In DNA, the CDR3 is TGTGCCAGCAGTGGAGGGGGCCGGAACACTGAAGCTTTCTTT. Protein product: CASSGGGRNTEAFF.

This clone came up once. V gene TRBV5-8 combines with J gene TRBJ2-4; D tentatively reads TRBD1 or TRBD2 (5 bases each). The germline V gene encodes CDR1 SGHTS and CDR2 YDEGEE. Trimming stripped 5 bases from V and 0 bases from J, with 18 bases between. This CDR3 is built from 17 residues. The CDR3 loop is CASSTGTSSLAKNIQYF. CDR3 sequence (DNA): TGTGCCAGCAGTACCGGGACCTCAAGCCTAGCCAAAAACATTCAGTACTTC.

J is TRBJ1-5 and V is TRBV5-8; D perhaps matches TRBD1 (5 bases). Per germline, CDR1 SGHTS and CDR2 YDEGEE. V lost 6 bases and J 6 bases, leaving 10 bases between the germline ends. The CDR3 runs 12 residues. CDR3 loop: CASKTVSQPQHF. The CDR3 coding sequence is TGTGCCAGCAAGACAGTTAGTCAGCCCCAGCATTTT.